This T cell receptor (beta chain) was sequenced during a study of T cell responses to AZD1222 COVID-19 vaccine. V was pared by 5 bases and J by 5 bases, with 21 bases between. CDR3 length equals 16 residues. CDR1 LNHNV and CDR2 YYDKDF come from the germline V gene (reference sequence). Libraries were prepared by immunoSEQ multiplex PCR; TCRdb keeps only in-frame clonotypes and omits some of them. The table includes about 120,000 clones, around 93% detected once. To note about this clone: Its matching antigen is unknown.

General study results and limits: Two doses of AZD1222 preceded a rise in Spike-specific TCR breadth and depth. In a largely white British group with more females than males, clonal diversity was possibly underestimated.

Second-dose groups at about 4 or about 12 weeks were pooled. The V gene is TRBV15, the J gene TRBJ2-5; possibly TRBD2 for D (7 bases). This clonotype originated in an adult who received the AZD1222 COVID-19 vaccine. Sequences were derived from peripheral blood, sampled 28 days after the second AZD1222 dose. The CDR3 DNA follows: TGTGCCACCAGCGGGGGGGCGGGGGATATAATGGAGACCCAGTACTTC. This translates into CATSGGAGDIMETQYF.